This T cell receptor (beta chain) was identified during a study of blood T cell repertoires in COVID-19. The wider study: Acute-phase and convalescent COVID-19 samples originated in the United States, Italy and Spain. The cDNA or gDNA used as material had been derived from T cells, B-cell-depleted T cells, or PBMCs.

In the study's own analysis: The authors estimated nucleated cell counts from reference gene primer amplification. Here immunoSEQ multiplex PCR was the method, and the copy in TCRdb shows in-frame clones only, minus some. V and J calls and clone size come straight from that table; D and trimming were deduced from the DNA. In the table there are over 80,000 clones, about 90% of which are singletons. The CDR3 runs 14 residues. Trimming pared 7 bases from V and 5 bases from J, leaving 17 bases between. Germline V CDR1 and CDR2: SNHLY, FYNNEI. The sequenced sample was peripheral blood. The sequence came from a human donor in a cohort sampled during active COVID-19. This chain uses TRBV2 with TRBJ1-1; no firm D call. CDR3 loop: CASIGSRGATEAFF. The CDR3 DNA follows: TGTGCCAGCATCGGGAGTCGGGGTGCGACTGAAGCTTTCTTT.